The 16 T cell receptor beta chains given below trace back to one sample, sequenced in a study of blood T cell repertoires in COVID-19. The table came from immunoSEQ multiplex PCR; TCRdb's copy has only in-frame clones and leaves some out. The table shows more than 85,000 clones, with approximately 83% occurring only once. Specimen: PBMCs or T cells enriched from blood (not recorded which). These receptors were taken from a woman aged 45-65 years who had recovered from COVID-19.

This chain uses TRBV28 with TRBJ1-2; D unclear. Looked up from germline, CDR1 is MDHEN and CDR2 is SYDVKM. CDR3 length: 12 amino acids. Trimming shortened V by 6 bases and J by 2 bases, and 7 bases separated the two germline ends. DNA of the CDR3: TGTGCCAGCAGCATTTTGAACTATGGCTACACCTTC. Translation: CASSILNYGYTF.

The chain has TRBV30 and TRBJ1-4, with TRBD1 as a possible D gene (5 bases). The CDR3 sequence is 12 residues long. V was cut by 3 bases and J by 8 bases, with 10 bases left in between. The germline CDR1 and CDR2 sequences are GTSNPN and SVGIG (reference sequence). The CDR3: CAWSQRQEKLFF. CDR3 nucleotides: TGTGCCTGGAGCCAGAGACAGGAAAAACTGTTTTTT.

CDR3 region: CAWSVRAGVETQYF. DNA for the CDR3: TGTGCCTGGAGTGTACGAGCGGGGGTAGAGACCCAGTACTTC. The V and J genes are TRBV30 and TRBJ2-5, with 8 positions matching TRBD2. Per germline, CDR1 GTSNPN and CDR2 SVGIG (reference sequence). Trimming removed 0 bases from V and 4 bases from J; junction bases left unmatched: 4. This CDR3 contains 14 residues.

The chain recombines TRBV5-6 with TRBJ2-1; TRBD2 aligns across 7 bases. Germline lookup yields CDR1 SGHDT and CDR2 YYEEEE. Trimming at V came to 4 bases and at J to 6 bases, leaving 10 bases not matched to a gene. This CDR3 contains 15 residues. CDR3 sequence: CASSPVAGRSNEQFF. Written as DNA, the CDR3 is TGTGCCAGCAGCCCGGTAGCGGGCCGAAGCAATGAGCAGTTCTTC.

The chain carries TRBV12-5 and TRBJ2-5; TRBD2 might be the D (7 bases). The germline gives CDR1 LGHNT, CDR2 FRNRAP. V lost 2 bases and J 5 bases, leaving 24 bases between the germline ends. The CDR3 is 18 amino acids. The DNA for the CDR3 is TGTGCTAGTGGTTTGTTCACTTTCCCTCGGAGGGGGGGGGAGACCCAGTACTTC. This codes for CASGLFTFPRRGGETQYF.

The genes are TRBV9 and TRBJ1-4; 10 bases map to TRBD1. J was trimmed by 6 bases and V by 1 base; bases with no gene match: 3. Per the germline V gene, CDR1 is SGDLS and CDR2 is YYNGEE. This CDR3 spans 15 amino acids. The CDR3, as DNA: TGTGCCAGCAGCGTAAGGGGACAGGGGTATGAAAAACTGTTTTTT. It is translated as CASSVRGQGYEKLFF.

The V and J genes are TRBV18 and TRBJ1-1; D not resolved. This CDR3 has 13 residues. The V end was cut by 6 bases, the J end by 5 bases, with 13 bases between. In germline, CDR1 is KGHSH, CDR2 LQKENI. CDR3 bases: TGTGCCAGCTCTTCTGTGATGCGAACTGAAGCTTTCTTT. Amino acids: CASSSVMRTEAFF.

The V call is TRBV4-1, the J call TRBJ2-5; 8 bases agree with TRBD1. CDR3 length: 16 amino acids. Germline V gene sequence: CDR1 MGHRA, CDR2 YSYEKL. Trimming at V came to 1 base and at J to 2 bases, leaving 6 bases not matched to a gene. The CDR3 sequence: CASSQVGTGVQETQYF. The CDR3 DNA is TGCGCCAGCAGCCAAGTCGGGACAGGCGTGCAAGAGACCCAGTACTTC.

V is TRBV2 and J is TRBJ1-6; D might be TRBD1 (5 bases). V was pared by 6 bases and J by 9 bases, with 15 bases between. This CDR3 comprises 14 residues. CDR1 and CDR2 (germline): SNHLY, FYNNEI. The CDR3 DNA reads TGTGCCAGCAGAGGGGACGGGGAGGGTTCACCCCTCCACTTT. It yields the protein CASRGDGEGSPLHF.

The V call is TRBV4-2, the J call TRBJ2-7; the D gene is possibly TRBD1 (5 bases). V lost 5 bases to trimming and J lost 0 bases, with 17 bases between them. The CDR3 length is 16 residues. CDR1 and CDR2 (germline): LGHNA, YNFKEQ. CDR3 protein: CASSESTGTSSYEQYF. The CDR3 DNA is TGTGCCAGCAGCGAATCAACAGGAACCAGCTCCTACGAGCAGTACTTC.

This chain connects TRBV7-9 to TRBJ2-5, with D possibly TRBD2 on 6 matching bases. The ends were cut back, 4 bases at V and 7 bases at J, with 19 bases in the middle. CDR3 length: 15 residues. Germline CDR1 and CDR2: SEHNR and FQNEAQ (reference sequence). The CDR3 region is CASSWDSTQSGTQYF. The CDR3 DNA is TGTGCCAGCAGCTGGGACTCAACCCAAAGCGGGACCCAGTACTTC. Supplemented by reference TRBV7-9 and TRBJ2-5, the full variable domain reads DTGVSQNPRHKITKRGQNVTFRCDPISEHNRLYWYRQTLGQGPEFLTYFQNEAQLEKSRLLSDRFSAERPKGSFSTLEIQRTEQGDSAMYLCASSWDSTQSGTQYFGPGTRLLVL.

This rearrangement joins TRBV25-1 to TRBJ2-3, with D perhaps matching TRBD2 (5 bases). The CDR3 extends over 13 amino acids. CDR1 and CDR2 (germline): MGHDK, SYGVNS. Trimming took 4 bases from V and 4 from J, leaving 9 bases between them. The CDR3 nucleotides read TGTGCCAGCAGTGTACGGGGTGCAGATACGCAGTATTTT. It is translated as CASSVRGADTQYF.

The rearrangement joins TRBV9 to TRBJ2-1; no firm D call. CDR1 is SGDLS and CDR2 is YYNGEE in the germline V gene. V was clipped by 3 bases and J by 0 bases, with 7 bases between them. This CDR3 is 14 amino acids long. CDR3 in DNA: TGTGCCAGCAGCGCCCCATTCTCCTACAATGAGCAGTTCTTC. This translates into CASSAPFSYNEQFF.

CDR3 nucleotide sequence: TGTGCCAGTATCCAATGGACAGAGGGCACAGATACGCAGTATTTT. Translated, it gives CASIQWTEGTDTQYF. This chain joins TRBV28 and TRBJ2-3; D is possibly TRBD1 (6 bases). Per germline, CDR1 MDHEN and CDR2 SYDVKM. The CDR3 has 15 residues. The germline V and J ends were trimmed by 9 bases and 1 base, with 17 bases remaining between them.

V gene TRBV7-2 combines with J gene TRBJ2-5; the match to TRBD1 covers 10 bases. The CDR3 spans 16 residues. Germline-derived CDR1 and CDR2 are SGHTA and FQGNSA. The V segment lost 5 bases and the J segment 5 bases; nucleotides outside the gene matches: 11. CDR3 residues: CASSKPGTGEGETQYF. The DNA of the CDR3 is TGTGCCAGCAGCAAGCCCGGGACAGGGGAGGGGGAGACCCAGTACTTC.

This clone came up once. The V gene is TRBV30, the J gene TRBJ1-6; TRBD1 matches 10 bases. The length of the CDR3 is 13 residues. Unmatched junction bases numbered 5, after V lost 5 bases and J lost 10 bases. Germline V lookup: CDR1 GTSNPN, CDR2 SVGIG (reference sequence). The CDR3 nucleotides read TGTGCCTGGGGGGACAGGGGAAAGTCACCCCTCCACTTT. Its translation: CAWGDRGKSPLHF.